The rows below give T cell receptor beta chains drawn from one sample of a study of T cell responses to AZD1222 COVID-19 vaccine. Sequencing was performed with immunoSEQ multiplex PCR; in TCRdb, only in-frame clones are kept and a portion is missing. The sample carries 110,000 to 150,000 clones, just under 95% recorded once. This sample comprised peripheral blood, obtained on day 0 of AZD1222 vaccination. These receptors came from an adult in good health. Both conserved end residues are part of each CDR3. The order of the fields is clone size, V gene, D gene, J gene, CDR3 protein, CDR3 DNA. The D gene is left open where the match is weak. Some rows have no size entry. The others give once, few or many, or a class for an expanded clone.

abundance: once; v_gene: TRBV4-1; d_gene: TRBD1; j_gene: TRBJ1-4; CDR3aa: CASSSPLGQTEKLFF; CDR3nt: TGCGCCAGCAGCTCACCCCTGGGACAGACAGAAAAACTGTTTTTT
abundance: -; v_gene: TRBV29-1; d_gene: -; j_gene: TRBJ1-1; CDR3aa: CSVGSGRGNTEAFF; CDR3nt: TGCAGCGTTGGTTCCGGCAGGGGGAACACTGAAGCTTTCTTT
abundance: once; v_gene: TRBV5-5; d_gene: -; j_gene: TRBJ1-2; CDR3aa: CASSTGQTYGYTF; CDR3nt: TGTGCCAGCAGCACGGGACAAACGTATGGCTACACCTTC
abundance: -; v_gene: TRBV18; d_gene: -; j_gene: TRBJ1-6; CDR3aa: CASSTVGRGYNNSPLHF; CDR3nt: TGTGCCAGCTCAACCGTCGGCAGGGGTTACAATAATTCACCCCTCCACTTT
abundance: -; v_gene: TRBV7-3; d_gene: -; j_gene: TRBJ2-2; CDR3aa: CASSLVWHGSGGELFF; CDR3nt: TGTGCCAGCAGCTTAGTTTGGCACGGGAGCGGCGGGGAGCTGTTTTTT
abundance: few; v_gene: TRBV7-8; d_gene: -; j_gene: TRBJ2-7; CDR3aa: CASSGGADGEQYF; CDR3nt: TGTGCCAGCAGCGGCGGAGCAGATGGCGAGCAGTACTTC
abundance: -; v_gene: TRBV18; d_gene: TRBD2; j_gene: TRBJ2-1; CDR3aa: CASSPRLAASYNEQFF; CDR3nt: TGTGCCAGCTCACCAAGGCTAGCGGCCTCCTACAATGAGCAGTTCTTC
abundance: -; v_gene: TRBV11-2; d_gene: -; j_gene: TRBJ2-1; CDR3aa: CASSLDGAYNEQFF; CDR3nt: TGTGCCAGCAGCTTAGACGGGGCTTACAATGAGCAGTTCTTC
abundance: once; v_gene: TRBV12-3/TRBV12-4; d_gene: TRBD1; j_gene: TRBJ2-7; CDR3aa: CASSSQGAYEQYF; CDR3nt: TGTGCCAGCAGTTCCCAGGGGGCCTACGAGCAGTACTTC
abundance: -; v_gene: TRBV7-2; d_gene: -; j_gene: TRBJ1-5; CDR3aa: CASSFSVSEDNQPQHF; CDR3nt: TGTGCCAGCAGCTTTTCCGTTTCGGAGGACAATCAGCCCCAGCATTTT
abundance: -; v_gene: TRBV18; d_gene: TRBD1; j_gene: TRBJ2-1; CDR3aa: CASSPRTGDEQFF; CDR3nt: TGTGCCAGCTCACCTCGGACAGGCGATGAGCAGTTCTTC
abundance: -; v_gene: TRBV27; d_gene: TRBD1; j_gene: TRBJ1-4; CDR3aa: CASSLSAGTGDEKLFF; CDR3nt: TGTGCCAGCAGTTTATCCGCCGGGACAGGGGACGAAAAACTGTTTTTT
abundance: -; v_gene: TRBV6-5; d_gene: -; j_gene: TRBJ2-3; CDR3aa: CASHGVLTDTQYF; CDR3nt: TGTGCCAGCCATGGGGTACTTACAGATACGCAGTATTTT
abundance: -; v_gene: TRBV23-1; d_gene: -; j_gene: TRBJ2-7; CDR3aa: CASSQSDEQYF; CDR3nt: TGCGCCAGCAGTCAATCGGATGAGCAGTACTTC
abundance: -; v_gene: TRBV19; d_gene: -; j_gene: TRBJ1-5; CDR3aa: CASSMGWARADSNQPQHF; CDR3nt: TGTGCCAGTAGTATGGGGTGGGCCAGGGCCGATAGCAATCAGCCCCAGCATTTT
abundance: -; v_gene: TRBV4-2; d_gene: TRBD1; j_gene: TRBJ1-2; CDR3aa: CASSPTGGSGYTF; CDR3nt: TGTGCCAGCAGCCCGACAGGGGGCTCTGGCTACACCTTC
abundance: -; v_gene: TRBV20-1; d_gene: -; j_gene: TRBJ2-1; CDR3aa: CSARFTGEQFF; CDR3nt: TGCAGTGCCCGCTTTACCGGTGAGCAGTTCTTC
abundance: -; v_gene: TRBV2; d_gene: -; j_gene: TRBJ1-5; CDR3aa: CASKGDSMPQHF; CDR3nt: TGTGCCAGCAAGGGGGACTCAATGCCCCAGCATTTT
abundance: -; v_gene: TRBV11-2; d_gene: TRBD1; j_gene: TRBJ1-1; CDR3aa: CASSSRQGENTEAFF; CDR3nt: TGTGCCAGCAGCTCTAGACAGGGGGAAAACACTGAAGCTTTCTTT
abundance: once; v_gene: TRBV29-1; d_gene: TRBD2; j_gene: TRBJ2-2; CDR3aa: CSVVGGSNTGELFF; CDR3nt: TGCAGCGTTGTGGGGGGGAGTAACACCGGGGAGCTGTTTTTT
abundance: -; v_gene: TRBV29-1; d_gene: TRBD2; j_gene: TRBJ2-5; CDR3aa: CSVKNVLAGVQETQYF; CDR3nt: TGCAGCGTGAAGAACGTCCTAGCGGGAGTACAAGAGACCCAGTACTTC
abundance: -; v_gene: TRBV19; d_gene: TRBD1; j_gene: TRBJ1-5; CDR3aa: CASRTTGATNQPQHF; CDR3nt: TGTGCCAGTAGGACGACAGGGGCGACGAATCAGCCCCAGCATTTT
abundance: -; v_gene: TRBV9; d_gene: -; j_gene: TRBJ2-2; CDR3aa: CASSEKKTTIYTGELFF; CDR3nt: TGTGCCAGCAGCGAGAAGAAGACAACCATTTACACCGGGGAGCTGTTTTTT
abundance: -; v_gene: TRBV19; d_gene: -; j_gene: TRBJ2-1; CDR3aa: CASNGGRGYNEQFF; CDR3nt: TGTGCCAGTAACGGTGGTCGAGGGTACAATGAGCAGTTCTTC
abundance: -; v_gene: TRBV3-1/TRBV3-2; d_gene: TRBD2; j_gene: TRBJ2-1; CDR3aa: CASSQKSLAGVGGTNEQFF; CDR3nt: TGTGCCAGCAGCCAAAAGTCACTAGCGGGAGTAGGCGGGACCAATGAGCAGTTCTTC
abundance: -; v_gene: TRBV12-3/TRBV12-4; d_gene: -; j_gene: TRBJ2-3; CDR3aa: CASSLTPRTQYF; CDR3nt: TGTGCCAGCAGTTTAACCCCTCGTACGCAGTATTTT
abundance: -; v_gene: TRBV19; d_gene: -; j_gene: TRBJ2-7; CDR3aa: CASSGVGANTYEQYF; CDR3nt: TGTGCCAGTAGTGGTGTAGGTGCTAACACCTACGAGCAGTACTTC
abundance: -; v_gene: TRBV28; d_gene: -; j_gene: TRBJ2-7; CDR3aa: CASNEFFNEQYF; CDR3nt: TGTGCCAGCAACGAGTTTTTCAACGAGCAGTACTTC
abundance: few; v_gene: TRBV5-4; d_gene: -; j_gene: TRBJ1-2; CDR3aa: CASSVSREAVSSYTF; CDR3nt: TGTGCCAGCAGCGTGAGCAGGGAGGCCGTATCTAGCTACACCTTC
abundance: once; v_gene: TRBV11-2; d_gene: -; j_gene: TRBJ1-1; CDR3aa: CASSLDRNTEAFF; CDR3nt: TGTGCCAGCAGCTTAGACAGGAACACTGAAGCTTTCTTT
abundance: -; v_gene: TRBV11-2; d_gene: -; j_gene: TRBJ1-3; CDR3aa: CASSFFGRAHSGNTIYF; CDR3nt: TGTGCCAGCAGCTTTTTTGGCAGGGCCCACTCTGGAAACACCATATATTTT
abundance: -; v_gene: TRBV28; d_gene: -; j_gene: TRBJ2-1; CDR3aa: CASTKSIRDNEQFF; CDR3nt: TGTGCCAGCACCAAGTCTATCCGGGACAATGAGCAGTTCTTC
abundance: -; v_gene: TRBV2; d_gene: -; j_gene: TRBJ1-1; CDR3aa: CASSGYGNTEAFF; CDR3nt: TGTGCCAGCAGTGGTTACGGGAACACTGAAGCTTTCTTT
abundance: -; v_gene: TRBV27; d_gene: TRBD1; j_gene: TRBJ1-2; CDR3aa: CASSLTGQGYGYTF; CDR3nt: TGTGCCAGCAGTTTAACTGGACAGGGCTATGGCTACACCTTC
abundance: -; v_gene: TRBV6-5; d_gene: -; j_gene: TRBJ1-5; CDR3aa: CASSRSGRTNQPQHF; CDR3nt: TGTGCCAGCAGTAGGTCCGGGAGAACTAATCAGCCCCAGCATTTT
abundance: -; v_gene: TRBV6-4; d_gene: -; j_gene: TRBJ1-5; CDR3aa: CASSGQYYSNQPQHF; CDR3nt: TGTGCCAGCAGTGGACAGTATTATAGCAATCAGCCCCAGCATTTT
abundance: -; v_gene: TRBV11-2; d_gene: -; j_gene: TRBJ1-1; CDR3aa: CASSLGGNTEAFF; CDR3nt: TGTGCCAGCAGCTTAGGGGGCAACACTGAAGCTTTCTTT
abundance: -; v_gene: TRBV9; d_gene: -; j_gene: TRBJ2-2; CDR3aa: CASSITGTAGTGELFF; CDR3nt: TGTGCCAGCAGCATCACCGGGACCGCCGGCACCGGGGAGCTGTTTTTT
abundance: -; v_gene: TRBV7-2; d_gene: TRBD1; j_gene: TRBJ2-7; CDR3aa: CASSSQTGLSYEQYF; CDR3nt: TGTGCCAGCAGCTCCCAGACAGGGCTCTCCTACGAGCAGTACTTC
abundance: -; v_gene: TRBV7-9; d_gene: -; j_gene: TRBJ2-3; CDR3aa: CASSGKSSSLTGTQYF; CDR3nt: TGTGCCAGCAGCGGAAAATCTAGCAGCCTCACCGGTACGCAGTATTTT
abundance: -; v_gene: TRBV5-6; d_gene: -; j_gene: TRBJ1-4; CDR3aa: CASSDLGNEKLFF; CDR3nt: TGTGCCAGCTCGGACCTTGGGAATGAAAAACTGTTTTTT
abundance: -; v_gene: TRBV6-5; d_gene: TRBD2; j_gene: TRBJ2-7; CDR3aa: CASSYRLTSGSGEQYF; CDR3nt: TGTGCCAGCAGTTACCGCCTGACTAGCGGGAGCGGCGAGCAGTACTTC
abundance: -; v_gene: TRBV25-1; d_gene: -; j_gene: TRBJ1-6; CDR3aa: CASSLLLNSPLHF; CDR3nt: TGTGCCAGCAGCCTTCTACTAAATTCACCCCTCCACTTT
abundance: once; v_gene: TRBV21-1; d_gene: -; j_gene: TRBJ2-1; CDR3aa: CASSKASGSSYNEQFF; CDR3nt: TGTGCCAGCAGCAAAGCCAGCGGGAGCTCCTACAATGAGCAGTTCTTC
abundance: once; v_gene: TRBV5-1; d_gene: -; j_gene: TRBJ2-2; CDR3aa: CASSLGSGNTGELFF; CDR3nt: TGCGCCAGCAGCTTGGGCTCAGGGAACACCGGGGAGCTGTTTTTT
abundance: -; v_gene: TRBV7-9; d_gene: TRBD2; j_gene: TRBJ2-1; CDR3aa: CASSAPVGGSHNEQFF; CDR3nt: TGTGCCAGCAGCGCCCCGGTCGGCGGGAGCCACAATGAGCAGTTCTTC
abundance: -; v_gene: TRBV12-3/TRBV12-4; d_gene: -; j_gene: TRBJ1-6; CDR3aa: CASSHRDSPLHF; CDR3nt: TGTGCCAGCAGTCACAGGGATTCACCCCTCCACTTT
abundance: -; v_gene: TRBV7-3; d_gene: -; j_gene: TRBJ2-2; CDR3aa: CASSLTTRNTGELFF; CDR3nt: TGTGCCAGCAGCTTAACGACGAGGAACACCGGGGAGCTGTTTTTT
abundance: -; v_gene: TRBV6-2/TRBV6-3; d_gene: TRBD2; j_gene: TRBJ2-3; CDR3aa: CASSYSGLATDTQYF; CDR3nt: TGTGCCAGCAGTTACTCGGGACTAGCGACAGATACGCAGTATTTT
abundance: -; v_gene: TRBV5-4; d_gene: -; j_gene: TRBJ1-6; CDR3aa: CASSLTAGLNSPLHF; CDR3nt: TGTGCCAGCAGCTTGACCGCGGGGTTGAATTCACCCCTCCACTTT
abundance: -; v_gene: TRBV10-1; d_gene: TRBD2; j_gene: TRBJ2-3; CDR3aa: CASSDHRLAGAVDTQYF; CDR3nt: TGCGCCAGCAGTGACCATCGACTAGCGGGAGCGGTTGATACGCAGTATTTT